These T cell receptor beta chains were read from a single sample in a study of T-cell reconstitution after alpha-beta-depleted transplantation in children. One entry per CDR3 protein, called by TCRdb with MiXCR from the PCR reads. The sample yields around 30,000 distinct CDR3 sequences, under 8% seen once. The source material was peripheral blood, sampled 60 days after TCRalphabeta/CD19-depleted stem cell transplant. The receptors come from a child younger than two who had a stem cell transplant for acute myeloid leukemia, so the T cells may come from the graft donor. Each CDR3 is given with its conserved first and last residue. The order of the fields is J gene, V gene, D gene, clone size, CDR3 protein, CDR3 DNA. A D gene is named only where the DNA matches it firmly. Clone sizes are given selectively: once, few, many, or a class where the clone is expanded.

TRBJ1-2,TRBV20-1,-,many,CSARPRGNWYTF,TGCAGTGCTAGGCCTAGGGGAAACTGGTACACCTTC
TRBJ2-4,TRBV12-3/TRBV12-4,TRBD1,-,CASSSGTGAQGRNIQYF,TGTGCCAGCAGTTCTGGCACAGGGGCCCAGGGTAGGAACATTCAGTACTTC
TRBJ2-7,TRBV28,-,many,CASSLDGRFDEQYF,TGTGCCAGCAGTTTAGATGGACGGTTCGACGAGCAGTACTTC
TRBJ2-2,TRBV15,-,many,CATSVPRGQARSNTGELFF,TGTGCCACCAGCGTTCCGCGGGGGCAAGCTCGCTCGAACACCGGGGAGCTGTTTTTT
TRBJ2-3,TRBV20-1,-,many,CSAPRGGDTQYF,TGCAGTGCTCCCCGTGGAGGAGATACGCAGTATTTT
TRBJ2-3,TRBV9,TRBD2,many,CASSVPSGAGTDTQYF,TGTGCCAGCAGCGTCCCTAGCGGGGCGGGCACAGATACGCAGTATTTT
TRBJ2-5,TRBV6-5,-,many,CASSQGGETQYF,TGTGCCAGCAGTCAGGGCGGGGAGACCCAGTACTTC
TRBJ1-6,TRBV7-8,TRBD1,many,CASSLQGTIYNSPLHF,TGTGCCAGCAGCCTACAGGGGACCATCTATAATTCACCCCTCCACTTT
TRBJ2-4,TRBV7-2,-,many,CASSLMGGGKNIQYF,TGTGCCAGCAGCTTAATGGGTGGCGGCAAAAACATTCAGTACTTC
TRBJ2-2,TRBV7-7,-,-,CASSLEPVSGELFF,TGTGCCAGCAGCTTAGAACCGGTATCCGGGGAGCTGTTTTTT
TRBJ1-1,TRBV2,-,many,CASSVPGLEAFF,TGTGCCAGCAGTGTACCGGGACTTGAGGCTTTCTTT
TRBJ1-2,TRBV27,-,many,CASSGRDVNYGYTF,TGTGCCAGCAGCGGTCGGGACGTTAACTATGGCTACACCTTC
TRBJ1-5,TRBV5-6,TRBD1,many,CASSTTGNQPQHF,TGTGCCAGCAGCACGACAGGGAATCAGCCCCAGCATTTT
TRBJ2-7,TRBV19,TRBD1,many,CASTPGQGTTYEQYF,TGTGCCAGTACCCCGGGACAGGGGACAACCTACGAGCAGTACTTC
TRBJ2-5,TRBV9,TRBD2,many,CASSRAGEFRETQYF,TGTGCCAGCAGCCGCGCGGGAGAATTTCGAGAGACCCAGTACTTC
TRBJ2-7,TRBV7-9,TRBD2,few,CASSWTSGRAGSYEQYF,TGTGCCAGCAGCTGGACTAGCGGGAGGGCCGGCTCCTACGAGCAGTACTTC
TRBJ1-3,TRBV7-9,-,many,CASSLGGHVGNTIYF,TGTGCCAGCAGCTTAGGGGGCCACGTTGGAAACACCATATATTTT
TRBJ1-1,TRBV7-9,-,many,CASNRVANTEAFF,TGTGCCAGCAACAGGGTAGCGAACACTGAAGCTTTCTTT
TRBJ2-3,TRBV28,-,many,CASSLETHSTDTQYF,TGTGCCAGCAGTTTAGAGACTCACAGCACAGATACGCAGTATTTT
TRBJ1-2,TRBV7-9,-,few,CASSLTGPTF,TGTGCCAGCAGCTTGACGGGCCCCACCTTC
TRBJ2-3,TRBV12-3/TRBV12-4,TRBD1,many,CASSLQGRVDTQYF,TGTGCCAGCAGCCTACAGGGGAGAGTGGATACGCAGTATTTT
TRBJ2-7,TRBV5-8,TRBD1,many,CASTWTGTASYEQYF,TGTGCCAGCACCTGGACCGGGACAGCCTCCTACGAGCAGTACTTC
TRBJ1-1,TRBV7-6,-,many,CASSYRLNTEAFF,TGTGCCAGCAGCTACCGACTGAACACTGAAGCTTTCTTT
TRBJ2-3,TRBV10-3,-,many,CAISADFTDTQYF,TGTGCCATTTCAGCGGATTTCACAGATACGCAGTATTTT
TRBJ1-2,TRBV5-1,TRBD1,many,CASRDRVGNYGYTF,TGCGCCAGCAGAGACAGGGTTGGCAACTATGGCTACACCTTC
TRBJ2-1,TRBV3-1,-,many,CASSYYNEQFF,TGTGCCAGCAGCTACTACAATGAGCAGTTCTTC
TRBJ2-3,TRBV11-2,TRBD2,many,CASSFSGDTQYF,TGTGCCAGCAGCTTTAGCGGGGATACGCAGTATTTT
TRBJ2-3,TRBV10-3,-,many,CAISAQSDTQYF,TGTGCCATCAGTGCGCAGTCAGATACGCAGTATTTT
TRBJ2-1,TRBV5-1,TRBD2,many,CASSLGRLAGGPYNEQFF,TGCGCCAGCAGCTTGGGCCGACTAGCGGGAGGCCCCTACAATGAGCAATTCTTC
TRBJ2-7,TRBV18,-,many,CASSLLTGGFNEQYF,TGTGCCAGCTCACTTCTGACAGGCGGCTTCAACGAGCAGTACTTC
TRBJ2-7,TRBV5-1,-,many,CASSLVGSSYEQYF,TGCGCCAGCAGCTTGGTAGGCTCCTCCTACGAGCAGTACTTC
TRBJ1-6,TRBV7-2,-,few,CAIYSSYNSPLHF,TGTGCCATCTATAGCTCCTATAATTCACCCCTCCACTTT
TRBJ2-5,TRBV6-5,-,many,CASSYNAETQYF,TGTGCCAGCAGTTACAACGCCGAGACCCAGTACTTC
TRBJ2-3,TRBV7-3,-,many,CASSPGGGDTQYF,TGTGCCAGCAGCCCAGGGGGGGGAGATACGCAGTATTTT
TRBJ2-1,TRBV29-1,TRBD2,many,CSVTRTSGKGGEQFF,TGCAGCGTTACGAGGACTAGCGGGAAAGGTGGGGAGCAGTTCTTC
TRBJ2-5,TRBV9,-,many,CASSGGVTQYF,TGTGCCAGCAGCGGTGGTGTGACCCAGTACTTC
TRBJ2-1,TRBV6-5,TRBD1,many,CASSYQGEGNEQFF,TGTGCCAGCAGTTACCAGGGGGAAGGGAATGAGCAGTTCTTC
TRBJ2-7,TRBV29-1,TRBD1,many,CSVEGLPGQGDEQYF,TGCAGCGTGGAGGGTTTACCGGGACAGGGAGACGAGCAGTACTTC
TRBJ2-7,TRBV30,-,many,CAWRAAYEQYF,TGTGCCTGGAGGGCTGCCTACGAGCAGTACTTC
TRBJ1-2,TRBV27,TRBD1,many,CASSLSDRGRKGYTF,TGTGCCAGCAGTTTGTCGGACAGGGGGCGTAAGGGCTACACCTTC
TRBJ2-7,TRBV7-2,-,few,CASSNSYEQYF,TGTGCCAGCAGCAACTCCTACGAGCAGTACTTC
TRBJ2-1,TRBV6-1,-,many,CATERTWGYNEQFF,TGTGCCACCGAGAGGACTTGGGGTTACAATGAGCAGTTCTTC
TRBJ2-7,TRBV29-1,-,many,CSVVGGEQYF,TGCAGCGTTGTAGGTGGAGAGCAGTACTTC
TRBJ1-6,TRBV2,-,many,CASRKGSPLHF,TGTGCCAGCAGGAAAGGATCACCCCTCCACTTT
TRBJ1-4,TRBV7-9,-,many,CASSPPQSPREKLFF,TGTGCCAGCAGCCCACCACAGTCCCCGAGGGAAAAACTGTTTTTT
TRBJ2-6,TRBV9,TRBD1,many,CASSDRTGRVLAGANVLTF,TGTGCCAGCAGCGACCGGACAGGGCGAGTTTTAGCTGGGGCCAACGTCCTGACTTTC
TRBJ2-1,TRBV6-2/TRBV6-3,TRBD2,many,CASSWGGPYNEQFF,TGTGCCAGCAGTTGGGGGGGACCCTACAATGAGCAGTTCTTC
TRBJ1-1,TRBV7-9,TRBD1,many,CASSSLPGQDMNTEAFF,TGTGCCAGCAGCTCACTGCCGGGACAGGACATGAACACTGAAGCTTTCTTT
TRBJ2-1,TRBV6-4,TRBD2,many,CASSDRLAAYNEQFF,TGTGCCAGCAGTGACCGACTAGCTGCCTACAATGAGCAGTTCTTC
TRBJ1-2,TRBV11-2,-,few,CASSLVLRRRLANYGYTF,TGTGCCAGCAGCTTAGTTCTCAGGCGACGGTTAGCTAACTATGGCTACACCTTC
TRBJ2-7,TRBV6-1,TRBD2,-,CASNEGLAGIYEQYF,TGTGCCAGCAACGAAGGACTAGCGGGGATCTACGAGCAGTACTTC
TRBJ2-1,TRBV4-3,-,many,CASSQDSGRGGNEQFF,TGCGCCAGCAGCCAAGATTCGGGAAGAGGGGGCAATGAGCAGTTCTTC
TRBJ1-2,TRBV6-2/TRBV6-3,-,many,CASSLLSGLQNYGYTF,TGTGCCAGCAGCCTCTTATCCGGGCTCCAGAACTATGGCTACACCTTC
TRBJ2-5,TRBV11-2,-,few,CASSLEGRWETQYF,TGTGCCAGCAGCTTAGAGGGCCGGTGGGAGACCCAGTACTTC
TRBJ2-7,TRBV28,-,many,CASSLYTGVEQYF,TGTGCCAGCAGTTTATATACCGGGGTCGAGCAGTACTTC
TRBJ1-1,TRBV12-3/TRBV12-4,-,many,CASSFGATEAFF,TGTGCCAGCAGTTTTGGGGCCACTGAAGCTTTCTTT
TRBJ1-4,TRBV7-9,-,many,CASSFIPGRGLEKLFF,TGTGCCAGCAGCTTTATACCGGGACGGGGACTGGAAAAACTGTTTTTT